This TCR beta chain is from a study of T cell responses to AZD1222 COVID-19 vaccine. In its sample, this clone was seen once. Antigen unknown. Sequencing used immunoSEQ multiplex PCR; TCRdb keeps in-frame clones, though not all of them. The table includes around 140,000 clones, about nine tenths detected once. Broader study findings: Unmutated variant regions reportedly attract nearly half of all spike-specific TCRs. The breadth and depth of Spike-specific TCRs increased once two AZD1222 doses had been given.

Per germline, CDR1 MDHEN and CDR2 SYDVKM. This CDR3 comprises 15 residues. J lost 3 bases, V lost 4 bases, and 4 bases had no gene match. Pooled in the analysis were second doses at about 4 or about 12 weeks. The chain joins TRBV28 to TRBJ2-1; 9 bases are shared with TRBD2. The sequence came from an adult who received the AZD1222 COVID-19 vaccine. The sequenced sample was peripheral blood, obtained 28 days after the second AZD1222 dose. The CDR3 spells CASSSGGGGYNEQFF. In nucleotides, the CDR3 is TGTGCCAGCAGTTCGGGCGGGGGGGGCTACAATGAGCAGTTCTTC.